One and the same sample provided the 18 T cell receptor beta chains below, sequenced in a study of shared clonotypes between healthy human individuals. Profiled with immunoSEQ multiplex PCR; TCRdb holds only in-frame clones, not every one. The sample yields more than 2 million clones, over 85% seen once. Sequencing used naive CD4+ T cells sorted from blood. Noted subset: CD45RA+ positively selected. The receptors originated from a man aged 18 to 35 in good health.

About this clone itself: This specimen includes other DNA sequences encoding the same CDR3. The CDR3 region has the DNA TGTGCCAGCAGCTCCACTACGAGCTCCTACAATGAGCAGTTCTTC. Protein: CASSSTTSSYNEQFF. The rearrangement links TRBV5-6 to TRBJ2-1; D remains ambiguous. V lost 3 bases, J lost 0 bases, and 10 bases lay in between. This CDR3 is 15 amino acids long. Germline assignment: CDR1 SGHDT and CDR2 YYEEEE.

V is TRBV7-9 and J is TRBJ2-6; tentative D call: TRBD1 (6 bases). Per the germline V gene, CDR1 is SEHNR and CDR2 is FQNEAQ (reference sequence). Trimming cost V 1 base and J 3 bases, with 10 bases left between them. The length of the CDR3 is 16 residues. DNA of the CDR3: TGTGCCAGCAGCTTAGTGACAGGATTTGGGGCCAACGTCCTGACTTTC. It specifies CASSLVTGFGANVLTF.

The chain combines TRBV7-9 with TRBJ1-2; D is uncertain. The germline gives CDR1 SEHNR, CDR2 FQNEAQ (reference sequence). Trimming removed 0 bases from V and 8 bases from J, with 4 bases in between. This CDR3 spans 11 amino acids. DNA of the CDR3: TGTGCCAGCAGCTTAGCGCACGGCTACACCTTC. Amino acid sequence: CASSLAHGYTF.

Concerning this clone: Additional DNA sequences in this sample encode the identical CDR3. The gene calls are TRBV12-5 and TRBJ2-7; possible D gene TRBD2, 6 bases. V lost 3 bases to trimming and J lost 4 bases, with 7 bases between them. Germline V gene data show CDR1 as LGHNT and CDR2 as FRNRAP. The CDR3 contains 12 residues. The CDR3, as DNA: TGTGCTAGTGGTTTCGGAGGGTACGAGCAGTACTTC. Translating it yields CASGFGGYEQYF.

This chain uses TRBV7-9 with TRBJ2-3; D gene uncertain. The CDR3 loop spans 11 amino acids. Germline V CDR1 and CDR2: SEHNR, FQNEAQ (reference sequence). The V end lost 5 bases, the J end lost 4 bases, and 4 bases lay between the germline ends. CDR3: CASSTADTQYF. In DNA, the CDR3 is TGTGCCAGCAGCACGGCAGATACGCAGTATTTT.

Turning to this clone: This specimen includes other DNA sequences encoding the same CDR3. V is TRBV7-9 and J is TRBJ2-5, with D perhaps matching TRBD2 (5 bases). The CDR3 is 14 amino acids. Germline V gene data show CDR1 as SEHNR and CDR2 as FQNEAQ (reference sequence). V was clipped by 0 bases and J by 5 bases, with 10 bases between them. CDR3 protein: CASSLAGVRETQYF. Here the CDR3 DNA reads TGTGCCAGCAGCTTAGCCGGGGTTCGGGAGACCCAGTACTTC.

The CDR3: CASSIGQGSYEQYF. The CDR3 DNA sequence: TGTGCCAGCAGTATTGGACAGGGCTCCTACGAGCAGTACTTC. V gene TRBV28 combines with J gene TRBJ2-7, with 8 positions matching TRBD1. CDR1 and CDR2 (germline): MDHEN, SYDVKM. Unmatched junction bases numbered 3, after V lost 5 bases and J lost 0 bases. This CDR3 is built from 14 residues.

With regard to this clone: This CDR3 is also generated by other DNA sequences in the sample. The V and J genes are TRBV11-2 and TRBJ1-1, with 7 bases fitting TRBD1. Germline V gene lookup returns CDR1 SGHAT and CDR2 FQNNGV. The V segment lost 5 bases and the J segment 1 base; nucleotides outside the gene matches: 1. There are 13 residues in the CDR3. The CDR3 region is CASSRTGNTEAFF. CDR3 nucleotides: TGTGCCAGCAGCCGGACAGGGAACACTGAAGCTTTCTTT.

The chain is built from TRBV29-1 and TRBJ2-3, with 7 bases fitting TRBD2. This CDR3 is built from 12 residues. The germline V gene has CDR1 SQVTM and CDR2 ANQGSEA. Unmatched junction bases numbered 5, after V lost 7 bases and J lost 4 bases. The CDR3 is CSGQTSSDTQYF. The CDR3 coding sequence is TGCAGCGGCCAGACTAGCTCAGATACGCAGTATTTT.

This clone was detected only once. The rearrangement uses TRBV6-8 and TRBJ2-3, with D hard to call. V lost 8 bases and J lost 0, with 15 bases in between. The length of the CDR3 is 15 residues. Germline V gene lookup returns CDR1 MNHGY and CDR2 SAAAGT. In DNA, the CDR3 is TGTGCCAGCGCCGACCCCCGGGCCAGCACAGATACGCAGTATTTT. Translating gives CASADPRASTDTQYF.

The V and J genes are TRBV10-1 and TRBJ2-3, with unresolved D. The CDR3 has 13 amino acids. Trimming removed 2 bases from V and 6 bases from J, with 9 bases in between. The germline gives CDR1 WNHNN, CDR2 SYGVQD (reference sequence). This CDR3 reads CASSEQSQDTQYF. The CDR3 bases are TGCGCCAGCAGTGAGCAAAGCCAGGATACGCAGTATTTT.

The chain carries TRBV7-9 and TRBJ1-3; D is ambiguous. This CDR3 contains 12 residues. Germline V CDR1 and CDR2: SEHNR, FQNEAQ (reference sequence). V lost 5 bases and J lost 8, with 10 bases in between. CDR3 residues: CASSRDGDTIYF. CDR3 DNA sequence: TGTGCCAGCAGCCGGGATGGGGACACCATATATTTT.

The rearrangement links TRBV15 to TRBJ1-1; no firm D call. Trimming shortened V by 0 bases and J by 2 bases, and 10 bases separated the two germline ends. Germline V gives CDR1 LNHNV, CDR2 YYDKDF (reference sequence). There are 15 residues in the CDR3. Here the CDR3 DNA reads TGTGCCACCAGCAGAGATGGGCGGGGAAACACTGAAGCTTTCTTT. Residues: CATSRDGRGNTEAFF.

V and J are TRBV2 and TRBJ1-6; TRBD1 matches 8 bases. V was pared by 9 bases and J by 9 bases, with 10 bases of the junction left unmatched. This CDR3 is 14 amino acids long. Per the germline V gene, CDR1 is SNHLY and CDR2 is FYNNEI. CDR3 residues: CASMSQGVGSPLHF. The CDR3, as DNA: TGTGCCAGTATGTCACAGGGGGTTGGTTCACCCCTCCACTTT.

This clone was seen repeatedly, ten times or more. This same CDR3 is encoded by further DNA sequences in the sample. The chain joins TRBV28 to TRBJ2-7, with D perhaps matching TRBD1 (5 bases). CDR3 length: 11 residues. Per the germline V gene, CDR1 is MDHEN and CDR2 is SYDVKM. V shed 7 bases and J shed 5 bases, with 9 bases lying between them. CDR3 sequence reads: CASTSRDEQYF. For the CDR3, the DNA is TGTGCCAGCACCTCCAGGGACGAGCAGTACTTC.

This chain's CDR3 is CASSGQGDSPLHF. CDR3 bases: TGTGCCAGCAGTGGACAGGGTGACTCACCCCTCCACTTT. The J gene is TRBJ1-6, the V gene TRBV2; 7 bases line up with TRBD1. This CDR3 is 13 amino acids long. The V gene end was trimmed by 4 bases and the J gene end by 10 bases; junction bases not matched to a gene: 4. CDR1 is SNHLY and CDR2 is FYNNEI in the germline V gene.

This clone was recorded only once. The chain is built from TRBV7-2 and TRBJ2-7, with 9 bases fitting TRBD1. Germline lookup yields CDR1 SGHTA and CDR2 FQGNSA. This CDR3 has 15 residues. V trimming: 1 base; J trimming: 4 bases; junction bases outside the gene matches: 5. The CDR3 region is CASSLGSGTGYEQYF. In nucleotides, the CDR3 is TGTGCCAGCAGCTTAGGCTCGGGGACAGGGTACGAGCAGTACTTC. The full variable domain, in which reference TRBV7-2 and TRBJ2-7 provide the parts outside the CDR3, is GAGVSQSPSNKVTEKGKDVELRCDPISGHTALYWYRQSLGQGLEFLIYFQGNSAPDKSGLPSDRFSAERTGGSVSTLTIQRTQQEDSAVYLCASSLGSGTGYEQYFGPGTRLTVT.

The gene calls are TRBV7-9 and TRBJ2-7, with D possibly TRBD1 on 6 matching bases. Trimming took 5 bases from V and 7 from J, leaving 18 bases between them. CDR3 length equals 14 residues. The V gene's germline CDR1 is SEHNR and CDR2 FQNEAQ (reference sequence). The CDR3 sequence is CASSRRDTPWEQYF. The CDR3 DNA sequence: TGTGCCAGCAGCCGTCGGGACACCCCTTGGGAGCAGTACTTC.